Presented here are 30 T cell receptor beta chains from one specimen sequenced in a study of T cell responses to AZD1222 COVID-19 vaccine. Repertoires were generated with immunoSEQ multiplex PCR, while TCRdb's copy carries only in-frame clones and drops some. The data hold about 140,000 clones, with just over 85% observed a single time. The starting material was peripheral blood, obtained on day 0 of AZD1222 vaccination. The receptors derive from an adult in good health.

J is TRBJ2-7 and V is TRBV7-3; D may be TRBD1 or TRBD2 (5 bases each). The CDR3 spans 16 residues. The germline V gene encodes CDR1 SGHTA and CDR2 FQGTGA. V lost 1 base to trimming and J lost 2 bases, with 15 bases between them. Here the CDR3 reads CASSLNPGPGPYEQYF. In nucleotides, the CDR3 is TGTGCCAGCAGCTTAAACCCGGGACCGGGACCCTACGAGCAGTACTTC.

The J gene is TRBJ1-2, the V gene TRBV28; D is undetermined. Trimming took 5 bases from V and 2 from J, leaving 15 bases between them. This CDR3 is 15 amino acids long. The germline gives CDR1 MDHEN, CDR2 SYDVKM. The DNA for the CDR3 is TGTGCCAGCAGTCTGTCGGGAGCTGAGAACTATGGCTACACCTTC. Its translation: CASSLSGAENYGYTF.

The chain has TRBV18 and TRBJ1-5; D not certain. Germline CDR1 is KGHSH and CDR2 is LQKENI. The V end lost 10 bases, the J end lost 7 bases, and 20 bases lay between the germline ends. This CDR3 is 14 amino acids long. Here the CDR3 reads CATGGSKLGQPQHF. CDR3 sequence (DNA): TGTGCCACAGGAGGCAGCAAACTTGGGCAGCCCCAGCATTTT.

V usage is TRBV28 and J usage is TRBJ2-7; possibly TRBD1 for D (5 bases). Trimming removed 2 bases from V and 2 bases from J, with 10 bases in between. The CDR3 consists of 14 residues. Germline assignment: CDR1 MDHEN and CDR2 SYDVKM. The CDR3 is CASSLVLQAYEQYF. The CDR3 bases are TGTGCCAGCAGTTTAGTTCTACAGGCCTACGAGCAGTACTTC.

The chain joins TRBV19 to TRBJ1-1; D is ambiguous. Trimming left V 4 bases short and J 1 base short, with 7 bases between. Per the germline V gene, CDR1 is LNHDA and CDR2 is SQIVND (reference sequence). The CDR3 runs 13 residues. CDR3 sequence (DNA): TGTGCCAGTAGTACGTGGGGGAACACTGAAGCTTTCTTT. This sequence encodes CASSTWGNTEAFF.

The chain recombines TRBV19 with TRBJ2-1; D may be TRBD2 (6 bases). Trimming left V 8 bases short and J 4 bases short, with 12 bases between. The CDR3 spans 13 residues. Germline values: CDR1 LNHDA, CDR2 SQIVND (reference sequence). In nucleotides, the CDR3 is TGTGCCAGTGGCGGGGCCAAATACAATGAGCAGTTCTTC. Translation: CASGGAKYNEQFF. The full variable domain, its missing parts supplied by reference TRBV19 and TRBJ2-1, is DGGITQSPKYLFRKEGQNVTLSCEQNLNHDAMYWYRQDPGQGLRLIYYSQIVNDFQKGDIAEGYSVSREKKESFPLTVTSAQKNPTAFYLCASGGAKYNEQFFGPGTRLTVL.

This clone was observed once. This chain links TRBV19 with TRBJ2-7; TRBD2 aligns across 11 bases. Germline V gene data show CDR1 as LNHDA and CDR2 as SQIVND (reference sequence). The CDR3 runs 15 residues. The V gene end was trimmed by 6 bases and the J gene end by 5 bases; junction bases not matched to a gene: 9. The CDR3 DNA follows: TGTGCCAGTAGCACTAGCGGGAGCTTCGCTGACGAGCAGTACTTC. Translating gives CASSTSGSFADEQYF.

V is TRBV9 and J is TRBJ1-5; a weak D match, TRBD1 (5 bases). The germline V and J ends were trimmed by 0 bases and 7 bases, with 8 bases remaining between them. The CDR3 length is 13 residues. The V gene's germline CDR1 is SGDLS and CDR2 YYNGEE. CDR3 in amino acids: CASSVAGNQPQHF. Written as DNA, the CDR3 is TGTGCCAGCAGCGTAGCAGGGAACCAGCCCCAGCATTTT.

The chain has TRBV28 and TRBJ2-7; D is undetermined. Looked up from germline, CDR1 is MDHEN and CDR2 is SYDVKM. CDR3 size: 12 residues. Trimming stripped 2 bases from V and 4 bases from J, with 6 bases between. The chain's CDR3 is CASSLLAYEQYF. CDR3 DNA sequence: TGTGCCAGCAGTTTACTCGCATACGAGCAGTACTTC.

The V and J genes are TRBV7-2 and TRBJ2-7, with a tentative D call TRBD2 (6 bases). The germline V gene has CDR1 SGHTA and CDR2 FQGNSA. With 5 bases removed from V and 3 bases from J, the gap between germline ends came to 20 bases. CDR3 length: 16 amino acids. The CDR3 reads CASSPEGPGSSYEQYF. The CDR3 coding sequence is TGTGCCAGCAGCCCCGAAGGGCCCGGGAGTAGCTACGAGCAGTACTTC.

This chain links TRBV24-1 with TRBJ1-5, with 7 bases lining up with TRBD1. CDR3 length equals 15 residues. Losses at the gene ends were 3 bases for V and 6 bases for J; bases not matched to a gene: 7. The germline CDR1 and CDR2 sequences are KGHDR and SFDVKD. In DNA, the CDR3 is TGTGCCACCAGTGATCCTAGACAGGGAGGTCAGCCCCAGCATTTT. Its translation is CATSDPRQGGQPQHF.

The chain links TRBV7-3 to TRBJ2-6; D ambiguous. V was trimmed by 5 bases and J by 0 bases, leaving 2 bases between them. The CDR3 length is 13 residues. Germline CDR1 SGHTA, CDR2 FQGTGA. The CDR3 coding sequence is TGTGCCAGCAGCAGCTCTGGGGCCAACGTCCTGACTTTC. This gives the protein CASSSSGANVLTF.

Notes on this clone: One junction end does not reproduce the germline sequence, and a read error may be involved. The chain employs TRBV6-1 and TRBJ2-1; TRBD2 aligns across 12 bases. CDR1 MNHNS and CDR2 SASEGT come from the germline V gene. The CDR3 runs 15 residues. Here the CDR3 reads CVSSRLAGVYNEQFF. CDR3 in DNA: TGTGTCAGCAGCCGACTAGCGGGAGTGTACAATGAGCAGTTCTTC.

The V and J genes are TRBV7-9 and TRBJ1-4; D is perhaps TRBD1 (5 bases). V lost 0 bases to trimming and J lost 8 bases, with 13 bases between them. CDR3 size: 15 residues. Germline assignment: CDR1 SEHNR and CDR2 FQNEAQ (reference sequence). The CDR3 region is CASSLAGTGLEKLFF. CDR3 in DNA: TGTGCCAGCAGCTTAGCGGGTACAGGTTTAGAAAAACTGTTTTTT.

In this sample, this clone turned up once. The chain carries TRBV15 and TRBJ1-2; D is perhaps TRBD1 (5 bases). Trimming took 2 bases from V and 11 from J, leaving 18 bases between them. Germline lookup yields CDR1 LNHNV and CDR2 YYDKDF (reference sequence). The CDR3 length is 14 residues. CDR3: CATSRLGEGIRYTF. The CDR3 bases are TGTGCCACCAGCAGATTGGGGGAGGGCATCAGGTACACCTTC.

The rearrangement uses TRBV6-5 and TRBJ1-1, with D possibly TRBD1 on 6 matching bases. The length of the CDR3 is 14 residues. V was shortened by 7 bases and J by 6 bases, with 18 bases between the two germline ends. The germline CDR1 and CDR2 sequences are MNHEY and SVGAGI. The CDR3 sequence is CASMIPQEGAEAFF. The CDR3 coding sequence is TGTGCCAGCATGATTCCACAGGAGGGGGCTGAAGCTTTCTTT.

The rearrangement joins TRBV19 to TRBJ2-3, with TRBD1 identical over 10 bases. The CDR3 is 15 residues long. The V segment lost 4 bases and the J segment 5 bases; nucleotides outside the gene matches: 6. Germline CDR1 reads LNHDA; CDR2 reads SQIVND (reference sequence). The CDR3 sequence is CASSTTGGVGDTQYF. CDR3 in DNA: TGTGCCAGTAGTACGACAGGGGGCGTTGGAGATACGCAGTATTTT.

A single count supports this clone. This chain links TRBV30 with TRBJ1-2, with D perhaps TRBD1 (5 bases). The germline V gene has CDR1 GTSNPN and CDR2 SVGIG (reference sequence). This CDR3 region has 15 residues. The V end lost 5 bases, the J end lost 5 bases, and 21 bases lay between the germline ends. The CDR3 DNA follows: TGTGCCTGGTCCCCTCCAAGTCGGACAATATATGGCTACACCTTC. Encoded protein: CAWSPPSRTIYGYTF.

This chain joins TRBV27 and TRBJ2-7; D is uncertain. Trimming removed 3 bases from V and 2 bases from J, with 14 bases in between. CDR3 length: 15 amino acids. Germline CDR1 is MNHEY and CDR2 is SMNVEV (reference sequence). CDR3 coding DNA: TGTGCCAGCAGTTTTAGAACTCCACCCCCCTACGAGCAGTACTTC. It encodes CASSFRTPPPYEQYF.

The chain is built from TRBV29-1 and TRBJ2-7, with a possible D match to TRBD1 (5 bases). CDR1 and CDR2 from the germline V gene are SQVTM and ANQGSEA. The CDR3 is 21 residues long. Trimming shortened V by 1 base and J by 3 bases, and 34 bases separated the two germline ends. The CDR3 region has the DNA TGCAGCGTTGAAGCCAGGGTAGGCAACGCCTATTTTTACCCCCATTACTACGAGCAGTACTTC. Protein sequence: CSVEARVGNAYFYPHYYEQYF.

The genes are TRBV2 and TRBJ2-4; 10 nucleotides match TRBD1. This CDR3 is built from 13 residues. Germline V CDR1 and CDR2: SNHLY, FYNNEI. V lost 6 bases and J lost 5; bases outside the gene matches: 1. The CDR3 sequence: CASSGQGENIQYF. Written as DNA, the CDR3 is TGTGCCAGCAGCGGACAGGGGGAAAACATTCAGTACTTC. Combining the CDR3 with reference TRBV2 and TRBJ2-4 gives the whole variable domain EPEVTQTPSHQVTQMGQEVILRCVPISNHLYFYWYRQILGQKVEFLVSFYNNEISEKSEIFDDQFSVERPDGSNFTLKIRSTKLEDSAMYFCASSGQGENIQYFGAGTRLSVL.

The V and J genes are TRBV4-3 and TRBJ1-5, with unresolved D. This CDR3 has 16 amino acids. With 0 bases removed from V and 4 bases from J, the gap between germline ends came to 13 bases. The V gene's germline CDR1 is LGHNA and CDR2 YSLEER. CDR3 coding DNA: TGCGCCAGCAGCCAAGAGGCCTTACATGGAAATCAGCCCCAGCATTTT. Protein sequence: CASSQEALHGNQPQHF.

In the case of this clone: The junction departs from germline at one end; a sequencing error may be responsible. V is TRBV6-1 and J is TRBJ1-2; 7 nucleotides match TRBD1. The CDR3 is 10 amino acids. Germline V gene lookup returns CDR1 MNHNS and CDR2 SASEGT. CDR3 nucleotides: TGTGCCAGCAGCAGGGACAGCCTTGACTTC. Its protein is CASSRDSLDF.

The chain couples TRBV28 to TRBJ1-6; unclear D gene. V dropped 3 bases and J dropped 10 bases, with 7 bases sitting between them. CDR3 length: 12 residues. Per germline, CDR1 MDHEN and CDR2 SYDVKM. The CDR3 DNA reads TGTGCCAGCAGTTTTCGGGTGTCACCCCTCCACTTT. Amino acids: CASSFRVSPLHF.

The rearrangement uses TRBV5-1 and TRBJ1-1; no definite D call. V was shortened by 2 bases and J by 6 bases, with 11 bases between the two germline ends. The length of the CDR3 is 13 residues. Per germline, CDR1 SGHRS and CDR2 YFSETQ. The CDR3 loop is CASSFTDGSEAFF. CDR3 DNA: TGCGCCAGCAGCTTTACTGACGGATCTGAAGCTTTCTTT.

The rearrangement joins TRBV5-6 to TRBJ2-7; no firm D call. CDR3 length: 14 amino acids. Germline values: CDR1 SGHDT, CDR2 YYEEEE. V lost 0 bases and J 1 base, leaving 8 bases between the germline ends. The CDR3 here is CASSLVARSYEQYF. In DNA form, the CDR3 reads TGTGCCAGCAGCTTGGTAGCCCGTTCCTACGAGCAGTACTTC.

DNA of the CDR3: TGTGCCAGCAGCTCCGGAGTTTCGAATGAGCAGTTCTTC. Translated: CASSSGVSNEQFF. The chain joins TRBV7-2 to TRBJ2-1, with D unresolved. CDR1 SGHTA and CDR2 FQGNSA come from the germline V gene. The CDR3 is 13 residues long. Trimming removed 4 bases from V and 7 bases from J, with 11 bases in between.

This chain connects TRBV11-3 to TRBJ2-2, with a tentative D call TRBD2 (6 bases). The CDR3 extends over 15 amino acids. Deletions cut 0 bases from V and 6 bases from J, with 11 bases between. Germline V lookup: CDR1 SGHNT, CDR2 YENEEA. CDR3 amino acids: CASSLELGGPGELFF. The CDR3 DNA sequence: TGTGCCAGCAGCTTAGAACTCGGGGGTCCCGGGGAGCTGTTTTTT.

The V and J genes are TRBV28 and TRBJ2-1; 9 positions agree with TRBD2. CDR3 length equals 14 residues. V dropped 6 bases and J dropped 14; count of bases not matched to a gene: 14. Germline CDR1 is MDHEN and CDR2 is SYDVKM. The CDR3 region has the DNA TGTGCCAGCAGCCCCCCCGCGGGAGGGAAGGTAGAGTTCTTC. It is translated as CASSPPAGGKVEFF.

The chain joins TRBV10-3 to TRBJ1-4; D is ambiguous. Germline assignment: CDR1 ENHRY and CDR2 SYGVKD. V lost 4 bases and J 4 bases, leaving 10 bases between the germline ends. This CDR3 is built from 14 residues. The CDR3, as DNA: TGTGCCATCAGTGGCAGTCACCTTAATGAAAAACTGTTTTTT. Protein product: CAISGSHLNEKLFF.